The entry that follows covers one TCR beta chain sequence. Its specificity is unknown. The PCR contained 60 Vbeta and 13 Jbeta primers. Here immunoSEQ multiplex PCR was the method, and the copy in TCRdb shows in-frame clones only, minus some. The sample yields 200,000 to 250,000 clones, approximately 80% seen once. J gave up 3 bases and V 6 bases, and 2 bases lay outside the gene matches. The CDR3 loop spans 13 amino acids. Germline values: CDR1 LNHDA, CDR2 SQIVND (reference sequence). This sample was taken from a study of cytomegalovirus exposure and HLA in healthy donors. Study-wide points: Judged likely to be a sequencing artifact was a cluster of highly shared sequence variants.

This receptor was taken from a girl under 18 in good health and CMV-seronegative. This chain joins TRBV19 and TRBJ1-5; 7 nucleotides align to TRBD1. The sequenced sample consisted of PBMCs. The CDR3 protein is CASRGQYNQPQHF. The CDR3, as DNA: TGTGCCAGTAGGGGACAGTACAATCAGCCCCAGCATTTT.